The rows below give T cell receptor beta chains drawn from one sample of a study of CD8 T cells in ankylosing spondylitis. MiXCR, run by TCRdb on the 5' RACE reads, gives a single entry per CDR3 protein. Here the sample spans 180,000 or so distinct CDR3 sequences, 11% being singletons. Sample: blood, either unsorted or a sorted T cell fraction (not recorded which). These receptors were obtained from a male donor with ankylosing spondylitis or in good health (not recorded which). CDR3s include the opening cysteine and the closing phenylalanine or tryptophan. A D gene is named only where the DNA matches it firmly. A row's size may be missing; if present it is once, few, many or a size class.

>TRBJ2-1|many|.|TRBV6-5
TGTGCCAGCAGTTATGCTCGAAGGACTGACTACAATGAGCAGTTCTTC
CASSYARRTDYNEQFF
>TRBJ2-7|.|.|TRBV15
TGTGCCACCAGCAGAGACAGGTTTGAGGAAAGGCAGTACTTC
CATSRDRFEERQYF
>TRBJ1-1|many|.|TRBV7-9
TGTGCCAGCAGCTTAGCACATGTGAACACTGAAGCTTTCTTT
CASSLAHVNTEAFF
>TRBJ1-4|few|TRBD1|TRBV3-1
TGTGCCAGCAGCCTACGCCAGGGGGCAACTAATGAAAAACTGTTTTTT
CASSLRQGATNEKLFF
>TRBJ1-2|.|.|TRBV3-1
TGTGCCAGCACCCCTAGGATGAACTATGGCTACACCTTC
CASTPRMNYGYTF
>TRBJ2-5|many|.|TRBV5-1
TGCGCCAGCAGCCAGGCGGAGACCCAGTACTTC
CASSQAETQYF
>TRBJ2-7|.|.|TRBV19
TGTGCCAGTACCGGGGGCACTTACGAGCAGTACTTC
CASTGGTYEQYF
>TRBJ2-7|many|TRBD1|TRBV5-5
TGTGCCAGCAGCTTGGTTCGAGGGGGTACACAGGGGGACGAGCAGTACTTC
CASSLVRGGTQGDEQYF
>TRBJ1-3|.|.|TRBV7-2
TGTGCCAGCAGCTTAGTGGGGCCGAGCTCTGGAAACACCATATATTTT
CASSLVGPSSGNTIYF
>TRBJ2-2|.|.|TRBV3-1
TGTGCCAGCAGCCTTGCCCTCGTCTCCGGGGAGCTGTTTTTT
CASSLALVSGELFF
>TRBJ2-6|many|TRBD1|TRBV6-1
TGTGCCAGCACCCCGGACAGGACTGGGGCCAACGTCCTGACTTTC
CASTPDRTGANVLTF
>TRBJ2-1|few|.|TRBV11-1
TGTGCCAGCAGCTTATCCGCCGATCGAGAGATCTTC
CASSLSADREIF
>TRBJ2-2|few|TRBD1|TRBV29-1
TGCAGCGTTGAGGGTACAGGGGGCAGGGAGCTGTTTTTT
CSVEGTGGRELFF
>TRBJ1-1|many|.|TRBV5-6
TGTGCCAGCAGCTTCGGTCGGAACACTGAAGCTTTCTTT
CASSFGRNTEAFF
>TRBJ1-5|many|.|TRBV7-6
TGTGCCAGCAGCTTAGTTGCAGGGCGCAATCAGCCCCAGCATTTT
CASSLVAGRNQPQHF
>TRBJ2-2|.|TRBD2|TRBV4-1
TGCGCCAGCAGCCAAGATTTGACTAGCGGGAGTGTTGCGAACACCAGGGAGCTGTTTTTT
CASSQDLTSGSVANTRELFF
>TRBJ2-6|few|TRBD1|TRBV4-3
TGCGCCAGCAGCGACAGGGTCGGGGCCAACGTCCTGACTTTC
CASSDRVGANVLTF
>TRBJ1-6|.|.|TRBV6-1
TGTGCCAGCAGCCCTTTGACGCCTACGTCGGGTTCACCCCTCCACTTT
CASSPLTPTSGSPLHF
>TRBJ2-2|few|.|TRBV4-3
TGCGCCAGCAGCCAATACAGACAAACCGGGGAGCTGTTTTTT
CASSQYRQTGELFF
>TRBJ2-1|many|.|TRBV2
TGTGCCAGCAGTGCTAGGTTCGGTGAGCAGTTCTTC
CASSARFGEQFF
>TRBJ2-7|.|.|TRBV20-1
TGCAGTGCTAGGCCTGGAAACATCGGCTCCTACGAGCAGTACTTC
CSARPGNIGSYEQYF
>TRBJ1-4|few|.|TRBV12-3/TRBV12-4
TGTGCCAGCAGCCTTAGCTCAGAAAAACTGTTTTTT
CASSLSSEKLFF
>TRBJ2-5|many|TRBD1|TRBV27
TGTGCCAGCAGTCCCACCCCGGACAGGCAAGAGACCCGGTACTTC
CASSPTPDRQETRYF
>TRBJ2-3|many|.|TRBV27
TGTGCCAGCAGCTTTGACAGAAGCACAGATACGCAGTATTTT
CASSFDRSTDTQYF
>TRBJ2-1|few|.|TRBV5-6
TGTGCCAGCAGCCCTGGGGGCCACAATGAGCAGTTCTTC
CASSPGGHNEQFF
>TRBJ2-5|many|TRBD1|TRBV2
TGTGCCAGCACCGGGACAGGGTACCAAGAGACCCAGTACTTC
CASTGTGYQETQYF
>TRBJ2-2|.|.|TRBV6-2/TRBV6-3
TGTGCCAGCAGTTACCCCCCGGAGAGGATCGATAGACCGAACACCGGGGAGCTGTTTTTT
CASSYPPERIDRPNTGELFF
>TRBJ1-2|few|.|TRBV10-3
TGTGCCATCAGTGCTAGGGGGGACTATGGCTACACCTTC
CAISARGDYGYTF
>TRBJ1-1|.|.|TRBV10-3
TGTGCCATCAGAAGCCTCCCCGACACTGAAGCTTTCTTT
CAIRSLPDTEAFF
>TRBJ2-7|.|.|TRBV7-2
TGTGCCAGCAGCCCGGGAAGCCTGTTAACCTACGAGCAGTACTTC
CASSPGSLLTYEQYF
>TRBJ2-7|many|.|TRBV29-1
TGCAGCGCCCTTAACCCTCATGGAGCCTACGAGCAGTACTTC
CSALNPHGAYEQYF
>TRBJ1-5|many|.|TRBV28
TGTGCCAGCAGGTCGAGGGGCCCTAATCAGCCCCAGCATTTT
CASRSRGPNQPQHF
>TRBJ1-5|many|.|TRBV6-5
TGTGCCAGCAGTTATCGCAGCAGCAATCAGCCCCAGCATTTT
CASSYRSSNQPQHF
>TRBJ2-2|.|TRBD2|TRBV7-9
TGTGCCACCCCGAGCGGGAGGGCCGCGAACACCGGGGAGCTGTTTTTT
CATPSGRAANTGELFF
>TRBJ1-1|many|.|TRBV7-9
TGTGCCAGCAGCGAGGGACTTGAAGCTTTCTTT
CASSEGLEAFF
>TRBJ2-5|few|TRBD2|TRBV5-1
TGCGCCAGCAGCTTGGCCCTAGCGGGATTCCAAGAGACCCAGTACTTC
CASSLALAGFQETQYF
>TRBJ2-3|many|TRBD2|TRBV20-1
TGCAGTGCTAGAGTGACTAGCGGGGCCTTTGAGGGAACAGATACGCAGTATTTT
CSARVTSGAFEGTDTQYF
>TRBJ2-3|.|TRBD2|TRBV28
TGTGCCAGCAGTAATACCGGGACTAGCGGGAGAAGTAGCACAGATACGCAGTATTTT
CASSNTGTSGRSSTDTQYF
>TRBJ1-1|many|.|TRBV20-1
TGCAGTGCTAGTGGCATCGCCGGTTGGGCCGGGAAGAACACTGAAGCTTTCTTT
CSASGIAGWAGKNTEAFF
>TRBJ2-2|many|TRBD1|TRBV12-3/TRBV12-4
TGTGCCAGCAGTTTCAGGGGGATTAACACCGGGGAGCTGTTTTTT
CASSFRGINTGELFF
>TRBJ2-7|many|TRBD1|TRBV2
TGTGCCAGCAGTGGGGACAGGGTATACGAGCAGTACTTC
CASSGDRVYEQYF
>TRBJ2-5|few|.|TRBV27
TGTGCCAGCAGTATATCCCACGGGAGTGGGACCCAGTACTTC
CASSISHGSGTQYF